Below are 8 T cell receptor beta chains sequenced from a single sample in a study of healthy donors' naive CD4 and CD8 T cells. TCR libraries were built from about 500 ng of total RNA by linear amplification. MiXCR, run by TCRdb on the reads, gives a single entry per CDR3 protein. The sample yields around 200,000 distinct CDR3 sequences, around 70% seen once. The sequenced material came from naive CD4+ and CD8+ T cells sorted from blood, pooled from several donors. The receptors were gathered from a pool of human donors in good health; the sample pools cells from several healthy donors.

The chain uses TRBV29-1 and TRBJ2-1; 13 nucleotides line up with TRBD2. V lost 7 bases and J lost 5; bases outside the gene matches: 8. CDR1 and CDR2 from the germline V gene are SQVTM and ANQGSEA. The CDR3 is 15 residues long. CDR3 amino acids: CSGGLAGALNNEQFF. The CDR3 DNA reads TGCAGCGGTGGACTAGCGGGAGCGTTAAACAATGAGCAGTTCTTC.

V usage is TRBV13 and J usage is TRBJ2-7, with D hard to call. CDR3 length: 11 amino acids. CDR1 and CDR2 from the germline V gene are PRHDT and FYEKMQ (reference sequence). Trimming left V 5 bases short and J 6 bases short, with 8 bases between. The CDR3 region is CASSEASEQYF. DNA for the CDR3: TGTGCCAGCAGCGAAGCGTCCGAGCAGTACTTC.

The rearrangement links TRBV29-1 to TRBJ2-7, with D tentatively TRBD1 (5 bases). The V gene's germline CDR1 is SQVTM and CDR2 ANQGSEA. V lost 5 bases, J lost 7 bases, and 15 bases lay in between. The CDR3 contains 12 residues. In DNA form, the CDR3 reads TGCAGCGTTATGATCGACAGCGCGGAGCAGTACTTC. Translation: CSVMIDSAEQYF.

This sequence joins TRBV2 and TRBJ2-1; possible D gene TRBD2, 5 bases. V shed 7 bases and J shed 8 bases, with 18 bases lying between them. The CDR3 loop spans 14 amino acids. Germline V gene data show CDR1 as SNHLY and CDR2 as FYNNEI. CDR3 in DNA: TGTGCCAGCAAACCGGCGACGGGGTCGGATGAGCAGTTCTTC. Its translation is CASKPATGSDEQFF. Full variable domain (rest looked up from reference TRBV2 and TRBJ2-1): EPEVTQTPSHQVTQMGQEVILRCVPISNHLYFYWYRQILGQKVEFLVSFYNNEISEKSEIFDDQFSVERPDGSNFTLKIRSTKLEDSAMYFCASKPATGSDEQFFGPGTRLTVL.

The chain links TRBV15 to TRBJ2-3; 7 bases are a match to TRBD2. The V gene end was trimmed by 5 bases and the J gene end by 4 bases; junction bases not matched to a gene: 9. This CDR3 contains 15 residues. Germline V gene sequence: CDR1 LNHNV, CDR2 YYDKDF (reference sequence). The chain's CDR3 is CATSRGRREADTQYF. The CDR3 region has the DNA TGTGCCACCAGCCGAGGGAGACGGGAGGCAGATACGCAGTATTTT.

This chain joins TRBV29-1 and TRBJ2-1, with D hard to call. The CDR3 loop spans 14 amino acids. CDR1 is SQVTM, CDR2 ANQGSEA, per germline. Trimming pared 4 bases from V and 0 bases from J, leaving 10 bases between. CDR3 nucleotide sequence: TGCAGCGTTGTGGGCCCAAACTCCTACAATGAGCAGTTCTTC. Amino acid sequence: CSVVGPNSYNEQFF.

The chain carries TRBV29-1 and TRBJ1-2; D remains unclear. This CDR3 is 11 amino acids long. Germline values: CDR1 SQVTM, CDR2 ANQGSEA. Deletions cut 8 bases from V and 4 bases from J, with 11 bases between. The CDR3 bases are TGCAGCTCTAAGGAGGGCTATGGCTACACCTTC. It is translated as CSSKEGYGYTF.

This clonotype was counted between two and nine times. The chain employs TRBV27 and TRBJ2-7; D ambiguous. Germline V gives CDR1 MNHEY, CDR2 SMNVEV (reference sequence). This CDR3 comprises 14 residues. V was shortened by 5 bases and J by 4 bases, with 15 bases between the two germline ends. The CDR3 sequence: CASSPGMDLYEQYF. The CDR3 DNA sequence: TGTGCCAGCAGTCCAGGCATGGATTTATACGAGCAGTACTTC.